This TCR beta chain was identified during a study of Graves' ophthalmopathy and Graves' hyperthyroidism. Trimming stripped 4 bases from V and 5 bases from J, with 20 bases between. The CDR3 spans 17 residues. Germline V gene data show CDR1 as SEHNR and CDR2 as FQNEAQ (reference sequence). The authors amplified TCR beta CDR3 regions, and they did so from RNA transcripts for repertoire sequencing. First-round RT-PCR relied on HTBI primers, and a second-round multiplex PCR came next. One entry per CDR3 protein, called by TCRdb with MiXCR from the multiplex PCR reads. The repertoire holds 660,000 or so distinct CDR3 sequences, with roughly two fifths as singletons. Certain patients, namely those with other autoimmune diseases, uncontrolled infections, pregnancy or lactation, were excluded. The evidence that diagnosis relied on was clinical symptoms, serum thyroxine, TRAb, thyroid ultrasound and orbital computed tomography. PBMCs were density-gradient isolated from approximately 10 ml fresh blood.

Sequencing was done on a sample of peripheral blood. The receptor comes from an adult man with Graves' ophthalmopathy. The chain employs TRBV7-9 and TRBJ1-4; a weak D match, TRBD1 (5 bases). CDR3 sequence: CASSSRGNAEPNEKLFF. The CDR3 DNA sequence: TGTGCCAGCAGCTCTAGGGGTAACGCGGAGCCCAATGAAAAACTGTTTTTT. Complete variable domain (other parts from reference TRBV7-9 and TRBJ1-4): DTGVSQNPRHKITKRGQNVTFRCDPISEHNRLYWYRQTLGQGPEFLTYFQNEAQLEKSRLLSDRFSAERPKGSFSTLEIQRTEQGDSAMYLCASSSRGNAEPNEKLFFGSGTQLSVL.